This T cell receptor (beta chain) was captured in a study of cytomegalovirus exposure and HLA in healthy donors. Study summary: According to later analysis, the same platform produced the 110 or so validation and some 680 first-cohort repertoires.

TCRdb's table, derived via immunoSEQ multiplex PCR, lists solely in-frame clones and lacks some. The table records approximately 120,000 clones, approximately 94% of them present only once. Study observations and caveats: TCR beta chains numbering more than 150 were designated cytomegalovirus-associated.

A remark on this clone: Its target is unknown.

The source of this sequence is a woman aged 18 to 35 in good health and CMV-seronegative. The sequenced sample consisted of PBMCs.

DNA for the CDR3: TGTGCCAGCAGTGAAGCTGGACAGGGGGCGTGGAATGGCTACACCTTC. Translated, it gives CASSEAGQGAWNGYTF. The genes are TRBV2 and TRBJ1-2; 11 bases are a match to TRBD1. Trimming at V came to 0 bases and at J to 6 bases, leaving 6 bases not matched to a gene. From germline, CDR1 is SNHLY and CDR2 FYNNEI. The CDR3 has 16 residues.